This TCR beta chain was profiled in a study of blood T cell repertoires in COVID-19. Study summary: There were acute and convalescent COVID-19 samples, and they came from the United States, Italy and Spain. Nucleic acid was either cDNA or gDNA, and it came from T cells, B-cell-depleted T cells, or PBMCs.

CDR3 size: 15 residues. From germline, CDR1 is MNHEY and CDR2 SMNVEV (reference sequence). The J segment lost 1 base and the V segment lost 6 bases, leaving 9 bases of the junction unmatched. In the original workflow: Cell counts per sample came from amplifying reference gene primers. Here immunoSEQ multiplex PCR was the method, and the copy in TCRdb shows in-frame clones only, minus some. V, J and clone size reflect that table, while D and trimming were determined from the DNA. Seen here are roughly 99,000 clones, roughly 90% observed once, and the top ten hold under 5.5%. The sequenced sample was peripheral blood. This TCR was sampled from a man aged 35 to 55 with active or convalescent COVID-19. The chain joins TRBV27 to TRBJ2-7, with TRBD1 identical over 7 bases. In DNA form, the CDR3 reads TGTGCCAGCAGGAAGCCGGGACAGCCGTCCTACGAGCAGTACTTC. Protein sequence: CASRKPGQPSYEQYF.